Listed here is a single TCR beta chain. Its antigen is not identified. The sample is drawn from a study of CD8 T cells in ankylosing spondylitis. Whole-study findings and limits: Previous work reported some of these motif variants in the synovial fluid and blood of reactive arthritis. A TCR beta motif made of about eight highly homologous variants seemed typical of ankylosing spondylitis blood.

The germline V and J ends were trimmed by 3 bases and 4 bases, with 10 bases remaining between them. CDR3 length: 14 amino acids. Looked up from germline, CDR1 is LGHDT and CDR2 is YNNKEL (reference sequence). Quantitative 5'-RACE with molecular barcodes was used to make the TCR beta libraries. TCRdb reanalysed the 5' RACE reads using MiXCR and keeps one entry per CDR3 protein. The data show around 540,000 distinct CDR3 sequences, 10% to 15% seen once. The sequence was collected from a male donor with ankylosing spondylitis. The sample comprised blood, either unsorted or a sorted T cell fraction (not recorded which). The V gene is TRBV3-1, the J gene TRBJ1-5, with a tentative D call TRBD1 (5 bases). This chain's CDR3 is CASSHRVLNQPQHF. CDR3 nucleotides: TGTGCCAGCAGCCACAGGGTTTTAAATCAGCCCCAGCATTTT.